This T cell receptor beta chain emerged from a study of T cells in women clearing cervical HPV infection. The method was immunoSEQ multiplex PCR; TCRdb's version includes in-frame clones alone and lacks a portion of them. The sample holds about 30,000 clones. Germline V gene lookup returns CDR1 LGHNA and CDR2 YNFKEQ. This CDR3 has 14 amino acids. With respect to this clone: One junction end disagrees with the germline gene, perhaps due to a read error. The read terminates 3 residues ahead of where the CDR3 ends, so the germline J gene completes it.

The rearrangement uses TRBV4-2 and TRBJ1-5; D is possibly TRBD1 (5 bases). The sequence was collected from a woman between 18 and 75 years old with a cervical HPV16 infection that either progressed to CIN3+ or cleared (not recorded which). The sample was blood buffy coat. The CDR3 loop reads CASSQEVRDQPQHF. The DNA read from the CDR3 is TGCGCCAGCAGCCAAGAGGTCAGGGATCAGCCC.